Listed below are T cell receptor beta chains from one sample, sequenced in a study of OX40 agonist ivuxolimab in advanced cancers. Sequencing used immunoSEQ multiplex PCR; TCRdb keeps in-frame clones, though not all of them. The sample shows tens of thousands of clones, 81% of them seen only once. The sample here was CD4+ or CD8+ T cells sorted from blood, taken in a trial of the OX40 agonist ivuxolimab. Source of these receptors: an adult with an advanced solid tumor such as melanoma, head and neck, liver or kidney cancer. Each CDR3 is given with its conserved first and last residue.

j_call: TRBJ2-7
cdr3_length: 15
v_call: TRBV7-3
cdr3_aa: CASSLTWDGSYEQYF

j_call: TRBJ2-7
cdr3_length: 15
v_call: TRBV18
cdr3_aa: CASSQMGQGNYEQYF

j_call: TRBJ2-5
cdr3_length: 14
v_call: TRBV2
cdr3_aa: CASSLNRGGETQYF

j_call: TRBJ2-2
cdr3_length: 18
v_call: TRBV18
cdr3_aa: CASPPGTSGRRYTGELFF

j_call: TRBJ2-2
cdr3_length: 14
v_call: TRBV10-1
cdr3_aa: CASSSGQGPGELFF

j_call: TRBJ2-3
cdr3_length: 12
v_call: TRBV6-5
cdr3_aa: CASSSSGDTQYF

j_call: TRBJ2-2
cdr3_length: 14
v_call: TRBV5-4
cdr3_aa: CASSLGLNTGELFF

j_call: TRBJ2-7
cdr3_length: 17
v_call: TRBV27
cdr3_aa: CASRTGTSGGSSYEQYF

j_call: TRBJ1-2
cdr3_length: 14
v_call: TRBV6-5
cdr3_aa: CASSYGTGGPGYTF

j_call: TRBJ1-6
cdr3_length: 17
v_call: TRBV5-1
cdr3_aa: CASSLRSRDSNNSPLHF

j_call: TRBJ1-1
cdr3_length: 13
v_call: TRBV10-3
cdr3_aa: CATETGGGSEAFF

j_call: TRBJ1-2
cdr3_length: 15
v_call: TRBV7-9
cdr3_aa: CASSFPGRGHYGYTF

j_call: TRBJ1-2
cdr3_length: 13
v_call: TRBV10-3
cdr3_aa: CAISGQGGYGYTF

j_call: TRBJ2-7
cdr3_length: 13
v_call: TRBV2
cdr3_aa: CASSEGLAGRQYF

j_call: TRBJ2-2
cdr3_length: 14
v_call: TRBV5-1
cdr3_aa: CAAAATGITGELFF

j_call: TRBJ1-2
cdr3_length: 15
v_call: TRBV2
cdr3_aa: CASSRPGQGAYGYTF

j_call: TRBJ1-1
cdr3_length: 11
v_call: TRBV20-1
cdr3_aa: CSARDWAEAFF

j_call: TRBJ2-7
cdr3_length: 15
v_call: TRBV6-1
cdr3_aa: CASSEAGTGGYEQYF

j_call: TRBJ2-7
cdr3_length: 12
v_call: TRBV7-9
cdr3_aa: CASSLVEYEQYF

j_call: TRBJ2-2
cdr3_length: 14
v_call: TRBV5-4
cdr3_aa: CASSLERNTGELFF

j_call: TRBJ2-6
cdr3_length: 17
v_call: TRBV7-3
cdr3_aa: CASSKGTLGAGANVLTF

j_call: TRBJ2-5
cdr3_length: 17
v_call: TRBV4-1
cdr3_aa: CASSPGMVAGGQETQYF

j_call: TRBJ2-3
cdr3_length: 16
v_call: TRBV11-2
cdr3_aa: CASTWGAERITDTQYF

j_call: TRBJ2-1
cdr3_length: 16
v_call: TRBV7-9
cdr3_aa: CASRPTGLAGGYEQFF

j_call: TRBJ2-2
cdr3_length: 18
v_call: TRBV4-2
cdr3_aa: CASSQDQPSGGYTGELFF

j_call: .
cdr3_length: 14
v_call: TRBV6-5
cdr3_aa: CASSLAGTGSEQYF

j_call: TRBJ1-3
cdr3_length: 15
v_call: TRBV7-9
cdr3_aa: CASSLRGTAGNTIYF

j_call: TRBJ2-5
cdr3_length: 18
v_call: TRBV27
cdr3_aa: CASSLRWGSGGAGETQYF

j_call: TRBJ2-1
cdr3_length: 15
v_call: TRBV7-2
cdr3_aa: CASSFLAGTYNEQFF

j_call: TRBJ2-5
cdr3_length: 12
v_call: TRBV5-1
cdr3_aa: CASSSHQETQYF

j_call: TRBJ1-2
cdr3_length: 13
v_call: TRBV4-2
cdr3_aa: CASSQWVGAGYTF

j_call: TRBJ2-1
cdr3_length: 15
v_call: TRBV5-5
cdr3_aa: CASSLEWVLSSEQFF

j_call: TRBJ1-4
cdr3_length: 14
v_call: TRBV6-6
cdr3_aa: CASKPGQGGGKLFF

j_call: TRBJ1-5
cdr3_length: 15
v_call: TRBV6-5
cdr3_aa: CASRIQGLEHQPQHF

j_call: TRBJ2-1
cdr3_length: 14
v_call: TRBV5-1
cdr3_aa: CASSSGQGGNEQFF

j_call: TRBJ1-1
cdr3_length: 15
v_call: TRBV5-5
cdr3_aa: CASSWLVDSDTEAFF

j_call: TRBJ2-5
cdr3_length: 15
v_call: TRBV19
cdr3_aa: CASSYAGAMQETQYF

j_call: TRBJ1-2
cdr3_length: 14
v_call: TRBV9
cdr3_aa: CASSVAQGDYGYTF

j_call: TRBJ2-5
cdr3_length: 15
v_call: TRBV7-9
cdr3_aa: CASSPRAGSQETQYF

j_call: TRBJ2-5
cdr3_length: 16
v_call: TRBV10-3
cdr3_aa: CAARGASGGREETQYF

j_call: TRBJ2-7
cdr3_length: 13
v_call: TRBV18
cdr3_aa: CASAVARFGEQYF

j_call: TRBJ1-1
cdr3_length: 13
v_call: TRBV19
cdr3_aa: CASSSQRDTEAFF

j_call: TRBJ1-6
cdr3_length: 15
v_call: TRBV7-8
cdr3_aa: CASSSADRGGSPLHF

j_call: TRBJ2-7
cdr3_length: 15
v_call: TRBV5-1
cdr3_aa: CASSRQGQGSYEQYF

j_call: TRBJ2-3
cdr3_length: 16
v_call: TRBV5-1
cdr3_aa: CASTPMGRAGEDTQYF